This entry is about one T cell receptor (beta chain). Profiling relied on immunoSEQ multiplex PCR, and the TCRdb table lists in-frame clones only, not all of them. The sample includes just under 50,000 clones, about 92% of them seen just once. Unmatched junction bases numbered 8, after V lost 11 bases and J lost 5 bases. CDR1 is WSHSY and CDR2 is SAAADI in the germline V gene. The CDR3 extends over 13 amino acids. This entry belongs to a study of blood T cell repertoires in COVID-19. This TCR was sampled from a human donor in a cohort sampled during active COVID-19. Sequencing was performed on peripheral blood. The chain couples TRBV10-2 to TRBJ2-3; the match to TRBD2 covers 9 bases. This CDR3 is CASQLAGGDTQYF. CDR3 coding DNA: TGCGCCTCCCAACTAGCGGGCGGAGATACGCAGTATTTT.